This TCR beta chain derives from a study of post-analysis software for immune sequencing data. Notes on the study in general: Compared with controls, patients showed significantly lower normalized Chao1 diversity. With F measure, samples from one preparation batch clustered together strongly.

Researchers reported that TCR beta cDNA libraries carried unique molecular identifiers. Yield was 450,000 to 650,000 cDNA molecules from roughly 1 to 10 million T cells. TCRdb independently ran MiXCR on the PCR reads; one entry per CDR3 protein. The sample holds roughly 870,000 distinct CDR3 sequences, around 50% seen once. In the case of this clonotype: Its antigen is as yet unknown.

What was sequenced was blood. The sequence was obtained from a girl aged 5 to 17 with multiple sclerosis.

The CDR3 coding sequence is TGCGCCAGCAGCTTCAGCGGGGGGGCCCAAGAGACCCAGTACTTC. The encoded protein is CASSFSGGAQETQYF. V and J are TRBV5-1 and TRBJ2-5; the match to TRBD2 covers 10 bases. Germline CDR1 SGHRS, CDR2 YFSETQ. Trimming took 2 bases from V and 1 from J; bases not matched to a gene: 2. This CDR3 spans 15 amino acids.